This T cell receptor (beta chain) was sequenced during a study of T cell clones after liver transplantation. Across the whole study: Until 12-24 months post-transplant, subjects got standard immunosuppression and no induction.

This table comes from immunoSEQ multiplex PCR, and its TCRdb copy is limited to in-frame clones, with some not included. The data show 7,000 to 8,000 clones, 75% to 90% seen once. The receptor was derived from a human donor who received a liver transplant. The sample consisted of CD8+ T cells from blood, taken before liver transplant.

The CDR3 DNA sequence: TGTGCCAGTAGTACTAGGACAGCGAACACTGAAGCTTTCTTT. It encodes CASSTRTANTEAFF. The rearrangement joins TRBV19 to TRBJ1-1; TRBD1 might be the D (6 bases). V was shortened by 4 bases and J by 1 base, with 10 bases between the two germline ends. The CDR3 is 14 residues long. CDR1 is LNHDA and CDR2 is SQIVND in the germline V gene (reference sequence).